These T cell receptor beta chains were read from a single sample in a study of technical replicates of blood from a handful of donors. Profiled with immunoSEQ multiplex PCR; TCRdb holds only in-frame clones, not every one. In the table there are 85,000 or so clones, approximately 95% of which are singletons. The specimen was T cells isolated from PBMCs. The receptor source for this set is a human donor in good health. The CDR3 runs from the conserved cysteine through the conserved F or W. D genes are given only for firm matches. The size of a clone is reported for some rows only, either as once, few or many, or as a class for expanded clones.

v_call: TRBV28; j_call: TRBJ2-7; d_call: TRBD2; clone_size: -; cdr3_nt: TGTGCCAGCAGTCAGGGACTAGCGCCTACCTACGAGCAGTACTTC; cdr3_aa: CASSQGLAPTYEQYF
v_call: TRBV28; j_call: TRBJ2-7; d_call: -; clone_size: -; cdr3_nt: TGTGCCAGCAGTCCCGGTTGGAGCCTGCGCGAGCAGTACTTC; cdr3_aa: CASSPGWSLREQYF
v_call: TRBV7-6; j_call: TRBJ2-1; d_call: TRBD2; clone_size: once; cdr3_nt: TGTGCCAGCAGCTTGCAAGCGGGAGGGCCTGGCAATGAGCAGTTCTTC; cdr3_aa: CASSLQAGGPGNEQFF
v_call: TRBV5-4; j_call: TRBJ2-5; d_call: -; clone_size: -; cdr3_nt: TGTGCCAGCAGCCTGACTAGGGCAGAGACCCAGTACTTC; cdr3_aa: CASSLTRAETQYF
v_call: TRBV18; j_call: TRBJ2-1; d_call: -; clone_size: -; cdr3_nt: TGTGCCAGCTCACCACCACTCCGGAGCTCCTACAATGAGCAGTTCTTC; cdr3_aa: CASSPPLRSSYNEQFF
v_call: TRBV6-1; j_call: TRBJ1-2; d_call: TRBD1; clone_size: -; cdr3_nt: TGTGCCAGCAGTGACCCAGGACAGGCCTATGGCTACACCTTC; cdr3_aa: CASSDPGQAYGYTF
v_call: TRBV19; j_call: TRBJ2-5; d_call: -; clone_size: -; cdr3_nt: TGTGCCAGTAGTATAGATAAGGGGCGAGAGACCCAGTACTTC; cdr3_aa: CASSIDKGRETQYF
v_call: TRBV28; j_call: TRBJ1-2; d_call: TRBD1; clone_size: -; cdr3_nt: TGTGCCAGCAGCCCACAGGGGATTGATGACTATGGCTACACCTTC; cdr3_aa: CASSPQGIDDYGYTF
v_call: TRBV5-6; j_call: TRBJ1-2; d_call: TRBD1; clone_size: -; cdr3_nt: TGTGCCAGCAGCTTGGAACAGGGGAAGAGCTACACCTTC; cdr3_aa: CASSLEQGKSYTF
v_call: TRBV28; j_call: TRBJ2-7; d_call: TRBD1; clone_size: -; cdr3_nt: TGTGCCAGCAGAAACGAACAGGGGGCCGGAGAGCAGTACTTC; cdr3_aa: CASRNEQGAGEQYF
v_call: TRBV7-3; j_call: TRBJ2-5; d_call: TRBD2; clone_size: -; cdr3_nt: TGTGCCAGCAGCTTAAGGGAGCGGGGGGGCACGGAGACCCAGTACTTC; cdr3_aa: CASSLRERGGTETQYF
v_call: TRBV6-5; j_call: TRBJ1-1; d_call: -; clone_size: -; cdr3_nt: TGTGCCAGCAGATCAGGGCCCGATGAAGCTTTCTTT; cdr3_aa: CASRSGPDEAFF
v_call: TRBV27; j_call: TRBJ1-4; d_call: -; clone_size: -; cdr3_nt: TGTGCCAGCAGTTTGGCTGGACAGAATAATGAAAAACTGTTTTTT; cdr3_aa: CASSLAGQNNEKLFF
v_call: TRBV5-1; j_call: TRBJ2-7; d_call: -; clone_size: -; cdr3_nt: TGCGCCAGCAGCTTGGTCGGCGGCCGGCATGTGCCCGAGCAGTACTTC; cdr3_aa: CASSLVGGRHVPEQYF
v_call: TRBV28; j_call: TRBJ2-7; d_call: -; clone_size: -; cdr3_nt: TGTGCCAGCAGTTTACGCTGGAGCTTTTCCTACGAGCAGTACTTC; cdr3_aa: CASSLRWSFSYEQYF
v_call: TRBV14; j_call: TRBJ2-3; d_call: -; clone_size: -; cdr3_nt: TGTGCCAGCAGCCCCTTGGCGACTAGCACAGATACGCAGTATTTT; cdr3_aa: CASSPLATSTDTQYF
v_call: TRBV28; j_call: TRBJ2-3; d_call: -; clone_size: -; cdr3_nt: TGTGCCAGCAGTTTTTTATCGCTAGGTCCACTAGGGGGATCGGCGCAGTATTTT; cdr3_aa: CASSFLSLGPLGGSAQYF
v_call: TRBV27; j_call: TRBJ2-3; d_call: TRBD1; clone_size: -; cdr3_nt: TGTGCCAGCGGGCGACAGGGGTATACGCAGTATTTT; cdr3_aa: CASGRQGYTQYF
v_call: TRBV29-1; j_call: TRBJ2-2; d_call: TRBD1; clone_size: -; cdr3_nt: TGCAGCGTTCGTGGGACAGGGTACACCGGGGAGCTGTTTTTT; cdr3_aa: CSVRGTGYTGELFF
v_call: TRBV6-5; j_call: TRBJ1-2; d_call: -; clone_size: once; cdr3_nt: TGTGCCAGCAGAAGGCCCGGGGGTTATGGCTACACCTTC; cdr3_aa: CASRRPGGYGYTF
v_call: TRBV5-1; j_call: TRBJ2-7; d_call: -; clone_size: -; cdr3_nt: TGCGCCAGCAGCTTGGATGGGAGCGCCGCGTACGAGCAGTACTTC; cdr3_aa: CASSLDGSAAYEQYF
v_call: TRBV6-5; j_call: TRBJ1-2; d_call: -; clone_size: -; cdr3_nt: TGTGCCAGCACTGCGTCCCGACGGGATGGCTACACCTTC; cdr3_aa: CASTASRRDGYTF
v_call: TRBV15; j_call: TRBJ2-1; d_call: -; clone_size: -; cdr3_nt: TGTGCCACCAGCGACCTCAGGGGCAGAAATGAGCAGTTCTTC; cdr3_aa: CATSDLRGRNEQFF
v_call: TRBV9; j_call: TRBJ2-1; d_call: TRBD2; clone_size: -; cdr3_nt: TGTGCCAGCAGCGTAAGGCCTAGCGGGGGGATGGTCAATGAGCAGTTCTTC; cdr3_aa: CASSVRPSGGMVNEQFF
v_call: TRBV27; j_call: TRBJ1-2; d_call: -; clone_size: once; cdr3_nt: TGTGCCAGCAGTTTAGGGCAAAACTATGGCTACACCTTC; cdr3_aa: CASSLGQNYGYTF
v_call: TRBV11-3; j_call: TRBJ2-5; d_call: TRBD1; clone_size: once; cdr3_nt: TGTGCCAGCAGCTCGCGACAGGGCCAAGAGACCCAGTACTTC; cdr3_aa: CASSSRQGQETQYF
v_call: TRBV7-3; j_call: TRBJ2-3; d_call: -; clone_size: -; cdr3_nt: TGTGCCAGCAGCTTAAGCCCGCGGACAGATACGCAGTATTTT; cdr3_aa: CASSLSPRTDTQYF
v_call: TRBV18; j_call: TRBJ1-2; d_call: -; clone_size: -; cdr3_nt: TGTGCCAGCTCACCCTTCGGTTCAAATGGCTACACCTTC; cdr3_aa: CASSPFGSNGYTF
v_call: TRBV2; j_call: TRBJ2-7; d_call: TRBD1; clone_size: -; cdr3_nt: TGTGCCAGCAGTGATGGGACAGGGAACCACGAGCAGTACTTC; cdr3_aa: CASSDGTGNHEQYF
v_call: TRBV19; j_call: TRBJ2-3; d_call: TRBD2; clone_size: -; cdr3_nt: TGTGCCAGTAGTGTGAGACTAGCGGGGCCCACAGATACGCAGTATTTT; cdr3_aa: CASSVRLAGPTDTQYF
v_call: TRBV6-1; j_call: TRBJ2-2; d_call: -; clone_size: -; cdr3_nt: TGTGCCAGCAGTGAAGCGTGGGCTCGATCTGGCACCGGGGAGCTGTTTTTT; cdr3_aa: CASSEAWARSGTGELFF
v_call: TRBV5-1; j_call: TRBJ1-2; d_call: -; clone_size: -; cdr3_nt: TGCGCCAGCAGCTTGAAGCAGGGTCGGAGGGATTTCTATGGCTACACCTTC; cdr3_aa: CASSLKQGRRDFYGYTF
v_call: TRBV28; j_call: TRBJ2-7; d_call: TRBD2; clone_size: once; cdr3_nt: TGTGCCAGCAGTCTAGCGGGGTCCTACGAGCAGTACTTC; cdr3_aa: CASSLAGSYEQYF
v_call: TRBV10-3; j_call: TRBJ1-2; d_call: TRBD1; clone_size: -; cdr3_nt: TGTGCCATCCGAACAGGGGACACGTATGGCTACACCTTC; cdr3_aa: CAIRTGDTYGYTF
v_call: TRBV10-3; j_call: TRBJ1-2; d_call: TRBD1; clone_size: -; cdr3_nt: TGTGCCATCAGAAGACAGGGGGCCCCCTCAGGGAATGGCTACACCTTC; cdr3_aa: CAIRRQGAPSGNGYTF
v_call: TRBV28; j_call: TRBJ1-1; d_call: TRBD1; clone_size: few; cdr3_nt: TGTGCCAGCAGTTTTGACAGGGAGGCTCAGAACACTGAAGCTTTCTTT; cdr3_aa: CASSFDREAQNTEAFF